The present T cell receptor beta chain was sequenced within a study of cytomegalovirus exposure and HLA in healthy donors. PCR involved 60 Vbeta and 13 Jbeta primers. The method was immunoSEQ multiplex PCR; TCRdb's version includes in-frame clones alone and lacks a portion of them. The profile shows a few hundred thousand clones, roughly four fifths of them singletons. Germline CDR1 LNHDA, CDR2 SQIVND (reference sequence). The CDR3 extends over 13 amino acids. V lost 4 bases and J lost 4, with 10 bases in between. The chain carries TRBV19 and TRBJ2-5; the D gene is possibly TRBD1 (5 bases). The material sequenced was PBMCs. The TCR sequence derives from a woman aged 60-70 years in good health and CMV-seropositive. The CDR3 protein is CASSTAGSETQYF. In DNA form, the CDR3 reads TGTGCCAGTAGTACCGCAGGGTCAGAGACCCAGTACTTC.